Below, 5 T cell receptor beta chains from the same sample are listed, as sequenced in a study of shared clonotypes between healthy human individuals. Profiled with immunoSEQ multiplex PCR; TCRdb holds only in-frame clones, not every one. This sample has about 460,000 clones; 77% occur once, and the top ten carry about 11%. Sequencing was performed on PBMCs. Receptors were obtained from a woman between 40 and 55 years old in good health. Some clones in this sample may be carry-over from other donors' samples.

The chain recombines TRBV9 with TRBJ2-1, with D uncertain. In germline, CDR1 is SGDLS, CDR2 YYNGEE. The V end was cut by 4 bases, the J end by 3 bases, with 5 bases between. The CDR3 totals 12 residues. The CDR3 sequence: CASSNSYNEQFF. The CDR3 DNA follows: TGTGCCAGCAGCAACAGCTACAATGAGCAGTTCTTC.

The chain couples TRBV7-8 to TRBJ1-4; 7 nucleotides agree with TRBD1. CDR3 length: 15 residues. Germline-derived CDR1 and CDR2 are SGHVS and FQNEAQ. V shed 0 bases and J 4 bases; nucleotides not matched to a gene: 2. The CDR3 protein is CASSLAGQVNEKLFF. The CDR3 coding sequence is TGTGCCAGCAGCTTAGCAGGACAGGTTAATGAAAAACTGTTTTTT. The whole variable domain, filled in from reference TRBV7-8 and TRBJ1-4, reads GAGVSQSPRYKVAKRGQDVALRCDPISGHVSLFWYQQALGQGPEFLTYFQNEAQLDKSGLPSDRFFAERPEGSVSTLKIQRTQQEDSAVYLCASSLAGQVNEKLFFGSGTQLSVL.

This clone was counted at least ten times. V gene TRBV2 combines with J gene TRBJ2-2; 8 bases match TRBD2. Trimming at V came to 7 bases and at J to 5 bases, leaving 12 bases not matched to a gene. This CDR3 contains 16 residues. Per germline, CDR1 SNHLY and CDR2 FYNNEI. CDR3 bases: TGTGCCAGCATTCTCTCAGCGGGAGCCAAAACCGGGGAGCTGTTTTTT. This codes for CASILSAGAKTGELFF.

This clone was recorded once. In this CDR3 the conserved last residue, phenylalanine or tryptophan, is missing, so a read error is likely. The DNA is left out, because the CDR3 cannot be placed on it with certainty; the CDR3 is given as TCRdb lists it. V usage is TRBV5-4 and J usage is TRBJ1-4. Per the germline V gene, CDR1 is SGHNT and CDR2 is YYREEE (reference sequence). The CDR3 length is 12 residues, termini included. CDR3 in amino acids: CASSLAGGLPEV.

The CDR3 DNA is TGTGCCAGCAGCTTAGATCGGGACAGGGGGCAAGGCGGGGAGCTGTTTTTT. This gives the protein CASSLDRDRGQGGELFF. The chain links TRBV11-2 to TRBJ2-2, with TRBD1 matching over 12 bases. CDR1 is SGHAT, CDR2 FQNNGV, per germline. V was clipped by 0 bases and J by 7 bases; unmatched bases: 6. This CDR3 spans 17 amino acids.